What follows are 14 T cell receptor beta chains derived from one specimen sequenced in a study of blood T cell repertoires in COVID-19. The method was immunoSEQ multiplex PCR; TCRdb's version includes in-frame clones alone and lacks a portion of them. The sample contains under 350,000 clones, about four fifths of which appear only once. Material for sequencing was peripheral blood. These receptors were taken from a woman aged 45-59 years who had recovered from COVID-19.

This clone appeared once. This chain connects TRBV28 to TRBJ2-1; 9 bases agree with TRBD2. The CDR3 has 16 residues. CDR1 MDHEN and CDR2 SYDVKM come from the germline V gene. The V segment lost 5 bases and the J segment 3 bases; nucleotides outside the gene matches: 8. CDR3: CASSRQSGGLYNEQFF. The CDR3 nucleotides are TGTGCCAGCAGTCGACAAAGCGGGGGGCTCTACAATGAGCAGTTCTTC.

This chain joins TRBV18 and TRBJ1-1; 7 nucleotides align to TRBD1. Germline V gives CDR1 KGHSH, CDR2 LQKENI. V trimming: 6 bases; J trimming: 0 bases; junction bases outside the gene matches: 7. The CDR3 has 15 residues. The CDR3 spells CASSQGQTMNTEAFF. The CDR3 DNA reads as TGTGCCAGCTCGCAGGGACAGACCATGAACACTGAAGCTTTCTTT.

The rearrangement joins TRBV6-2 or TRBV6-3 to TRBJ1-1, with 11 nucleotides matching TRBD1. Germline CDR1 and CDR2: MNHEY and SVGEGT. V lost 4 bases to trimming and J lost 4 bases; unmatched junction nucleotides: 5. CDR3 size: 15 residues. The CDR3 sequence: CASSSGTGGITEAFF. The CDR3, as DNA: TGTGCCAGCAGTTCAGGGACAGGGGGGATCACTGAAGCTTTCTTT.

The V call is TRBV27, the J call TRBJ1-5; 9 nucleotides line up with TRBD1. CDR1 is MNHEY and CDR2 is SMNVEV in the germline V gene (reference sequence). The CDR3 covers 14 residues. Trimming cost V 6 bases and J 2 bases; bases outside gene matches: 2. The DNA for the CDR3 is TGTGCCAGCAGCTGGACAGGGGGCAATCAGCCCCAGCATTTT. Protein sequence: CASSWTGGNQPQHF.

This clone was detected a few times. The V call is TRBV12-3 or TRBV12-4, the J call TRBJ2-5; D is undetermined. The V end was cut by 3 bases, the J end by 13 bases, with 15 bases between. CDR3 length: 12 residues. CDR3 nucleotide sequence: TGTGCCAGCAGTTTTCTAACGGAGTCCATGTACTTC. Translation gives CASSFLTESMYF.

The chain carries TRBV11-2 and TRBJ2-1; 7 bases are shared with TRBD1. Per the germline V gene, CDR1 is SGHAT and CDR2 is FQNNGV. CDR3 length equals 15 residues. The trim removed 5 bases at V and 3 bases at J, leaving 7 bases unmatched. CDR3 in DNA: TGTGCCAGCAGCGATTCGGACAGGTACTACAATGAGCAGTTCTTC. Protein sequence: CASSDSDRYYNEQFF.

The V and J genes are TRBV28 and TRBJ2-7, with D possibly TRBD2 on 7 matching bases. This CDR3 contains 14 residues. CDR1 is MDHEN and CDR2 is SYDVKM in the germline V gene. V lost 7 bases and J lost 3, with 16 bases in between. The CDR3 protein is CASTRGGGGYEQYF. As DNA, the CDR3 is TGTGCCAGCACCCGAGGGGGGGGCGGCTACGAGCAGTACTTC.

This clone was observed a single time. The rearrangement links TRBV29-1 to TRBJ2-2, with D tentatively TRBD2 (6 bases). The germline V gene has CDR1 SQVTM and CDR2 ANQGSEA. This CDR3 has 13 amino acids. With 7 bases removed from V and 0 bases from J, the gap between germline ends came to 9 bases. CDR3 DNA sequence: TGCAGCGGTAGCGGAGCGAACACCGGGGAGCTGTTTTTT. As protein: CSGSGANTGELFF.

The J gene is TRBJ2-7, the V gene TRBV6-4; TRBD1 is a possible D gene (5 bases). Trimming shortened V by 7 bases and J by 3 bases, and 10 bases separated the two germline ends. The V gene's germline CDR1 is MRHNA and CDR2 SNTAGT. This CDR3 is 12 amino acids long. The CDR3 protein is CASNGRVYEQYF. The CDR3, as DNA: TGTGCCAGCAACGGCAGGGTCTACGAGCAGTACTTC.

The V gene is TRBV2, the J gene TRBJ1-2; possible D gene TRBD1, 5 bases. The V end was cut by 6 bases, the J end by 5 bases, with 13 bases between. The germline gives CDR1 SNHLY, CDR2 FYNNEI. The CDR3 is made up of 13 amino acids. Here the CDR3 reads CASRQGGGYGYTF. The CDR3 coding sequence is TGTGCCAGCAGGCAGGGAGGAGGATATGGCTACACCTTC.

The chain uses TRBV4-3 and TRBJ1-4, with D hard to call. In germline, CDR1 is LGHNA, CDR2 YSLEER. The V end lost 1 base, the J end lost 5 bases, and 11 bases lay between the germline ends. This CDR3 has 15 residues. The CDR3 DNA sequence: TGCGCCAGCAGCCAAGTGAGACTTGGGAATGAAAAACTGTTTTTT. It codes for CASSQVRLGNEKLFF.

J is TRBJ2-6 and V is TRBV28, with 7 nucleotides matching TRBD2. This CDR3 spans 15 amino acids. V lost 5 bases to trimming and J lost 1 base; unmatched junction nucleotides: 2. CDR1 is MDHEN and CDR2 is SYDVKM in the germline V gene. CDR3 DNA: TGTGCCAGCAGTGACGGGGGGTCTGGGGCCAACGTCCTGACTTTC. Protein: CASSDGGSGANVLTF.

The chain uses TRBV9 and TRBJ2-1; the match to TRBD2 covers 9 bases. There are 16 residues in the CDR3. CDR1 is SGDLS and CDR2 is YYNGEE in the germline V gene. Unmatched junction bases numbered 3, after V lost 0 bases and J lost 2 bases. CDR3 nucleotides: TGTGCCAGCAGCGTAGTGGCTAGCGGGACCTACAATGAGCAGTTCTTC. It encodes CASSVVASGTYNEQFF.

V gene TRBV28 combines with J gene TRBJ2-3; 10 bases are a match to TRBD1. The junction had 4 bases not matched to a gene; V was cut back by 4 bases and J by 6 bases. The CDR3 covers 14 residues. Germline values: CDR1 MDHEN, CDR2 SYDVKM. CDR3 nucleotides: TGTGCCAGCAGTTGGCAGACAGGGGGCGATACGCAGTATTTT. The encoded protein is CASSWQTGGDTQYF.